One and the same sample provided the 31 T cell receptor beta chains below, sequenced in a study of lymphopenia after photon versus proton radiotherapy. Profiling relied on immunoSEQ multiplex PCR, and the TCRdb table lists in-frame clones only, not all of them. This table holds approximately 170,000 clones, approximately 86% found once. This sample comprised peripheral blood, obtained from a patient treated with photon-based radiotherapy. The receptors come from a man between 45 and 60 years old with gastric cancer.

The rearrangement joins TRBV7-3 to TRBJ2-3, with D tentatively TRBD1 (6 bases). Germline CDR1 reads SGHTA; CDR2 reads FQGTGA. CDR3 length: 14 amino acids. V dropped 3 bases and J dropped 1 base, with 8 bases sitting between them. For the CDR3, the DNA is TGTGCCAGCAGCTTGACAGGACGCACAGATACGCAGTATTTT. Its protein is CASSLTGRTDTQYF.

J is TRBJ2-3 and V is TRBV7-2, with 7 bases aligning to TRBD2. Germline values: CDR1 SGHTA, CDR2 FQGNSA. CDR3 length: 13 residues. Trimming took 7 bases from V and 3 from J; bases not matched to a gene: 4. DNA for the CDR3: TGTGCCAGCACGATTAGCGGGACAGATACGCAGTATTTT. This codes for CASTISGTDTQYF.

The chain has TRBV4-2 and TRBJ2-7, with 14 bases matching TRBD2. Germline-derived CDR1 and CDR2 are LGHNA and YNFKEQ. The trim removed 1 base at V and 2 bases at J, leaving 4 bases unmatched. There are 17 residues in the CDR3. The chain's CDR3 is CASSQAGLAGGPYEQYF. The CDR3 DNA reads as TGTGCCAGCAGCCAAGCTGGACTAGCGGGAGGCCCCTACGAGCAGTACTTC.

The V and J genes are TRBV2 and TRBJ2-1; TRBD2 might be the D (6 bases). The CDR3 loop spans 15 amino acids. The V end lost 2 bases, the J end lost 7 bases, and 15 bases lay between the germline ends. Per germline, CDR1 SNHLY and CDR2 FYNNEI. As DNA, the CDR3 is TGTGCCAGCAGTGAACGGGAGTCTATCCGGAATGAGCAGTTCTTC. It specifies CASSERESIRNEQFF.

The V gene is TRBV7-9, the J gene TRBJ1-4; 12 nucleotides align to TRBD1. The CDR3 has 16 amino acids. The germline V gene encodes CDR1 SEHNR and CDR2 FQNEAQ (reference sequence). With 5 bases clipped from V and 6 bases from J, the junction kept 7 bases outside the gene matches. The CDR3 coding sequence is TGTGCCAGCAGCCCCTGGGGACAGGGGGCTGATGAAAAACTGTTTTTT. It codes for CASSPWGQGADEKLFF.

This clone was detected a few times. The chain uses TRBV6-1 and TRBJ2-1; no firm D call. V lost 1 base, J lost 2 bases, and 6 bases lay in between. The CDR3 is 14 amino acids. Germline V gene sequence: CDR1 MNHNS, CDR2 SASEGT. CDR3 nucleotide sequence: TGTGCCAGCAGTGAAGATAGTACCTACAATGAGCAGTTCTTC. Its translation: CASSEDSTYNEQFF.

The rearrangement links TRBV5-1 to TRBJ2-7, with 8 positions matching TRBD1. The CDR3 runs to 15 residues. V trimming: 0 bases; J trimming: 4 bases; junction bases outside the gene matches: 6. In germline, CDR1 is SGHRS, CDR2 YFSETQ. The CDR3 DNA follows: TGCGCCAGCAGCTTGGCCTCCGGACAGGGATACGAGCAGTACTTC. This gives the protein CASSLASGQGYEQYF.

The V and J genes are TRBV2 and TRBJ2-7; 7 bases align to TRBD2. Looked up from germline, CDR1 is SNHLY and CDR2 is FYNNEI. CDR3 length equals 17 residues. The trim removed 4 bases at V and 3 bases at J, leaving 15 bases unmatched. The CDR3 loop reads CASSAGRQLVAGYEQYF. The CDR3 nucleotides read TGTGCCAGCAGTGCGGGGCGGCAGTTAGTAGCGGGCTACGAGCAGTACTTC.

The genes are TRBV18 and TRBJ2-1; 13 bases are shared with TRBD2. With V trimmed by 5 bases and J by 5 bases, 3 bases remained unmatched. The CDR3 length is 15 residues. CDR1 and CDR2 from the germline V gene are KGHSH and LQKENI. Written as DNA, the CDR3 is TGTGCCAGCTCATCGGGACTAGCGGGGAACAATGAGCAGTTCTTC. Translation gives CASSSGLAGNNEQFF.

This sequence joins TRBV27 and TRBJ2-3; tentatively, D is TRBD2 (5 bases). The CDR3 loop spans 14 amino acids. Trimming cost V 5 bases and J 6 bases, with 15 bases left between them. The germline CDR1 and CDR2 sequences are MNHEY and SMNVEV (reference sequence). The CDR3 DNA reads TGTGCCAGCAGTCAAGGACTGCCGGGGGATACGCAGTATTTT. Residues: CASSQGLPGDTQYF.

In regard to this clone: A junction boundary mismatches the germline segment, possibly from a read error. This rearrangement joins TRBV7-6 to TRBJ2-1; TRBD2 matches at 11 bases. Germline assignment: CDR1 SGHVS and CDR2 FNYEAQ. The CDR3 consists of 15 residues. The CDR3 spells CASTLAGGPLGEQFF. CDR3 DNA sequence: TGTGCCAGCACCTTAGCGGGAGGGCCCCTCGGTGAGCAGTTCTTC.

The gene calls are TRBV27 and TRBJ2-7; TRBD1 aligns across 9 bases. The CDR3 is 16 amino acids. The ends lost 3 bases at V and 1 base at J; junction bases unmatched: 7. Germline V lookup: CDR1 MNHEY, CDR2 SMNVEV (reference sequence). The CDR3 sequence is CASSFLGQGQSYEQYF. The CDR3 region has the DNA TGTGCCAGCAGTTTCCTCGGACAGGGGCAGTCCTACGAGCAGTACTTC.

The chain is built from TRBV28 and TRBJ2-7; D might be TRBD2 (6 bases). The CDR3 extends over 14 amino acids. Germline V CDR1 and CDR2: MDHEN, SYDVKM. Trimming removed 3 bases at V and 3 bases at J, with 12 bases between. The CDR3 nucleotides read TGTGCCAGCAGTTTTCCCGGCGGGAACTACGAGCAGTACTTC. Translated, it gives CASSFPGGNYEQYF.

The V gene is TRBV5-1, the J gene TRBJ2-1; 12 positions match TRBD2. CDR3 length equals 16 residues. Germline-derived CDR1 and CDR2 are SGHRS and YFSETQ. With V trimmed by 0 bases and J by 7 bases, 5 bases remained unmatched. The CDR3 region is CASSLGASGRGNEQFF. The CDR3 region has the DNA TGCGCCAGCAGCTTGGGCGCTAGCGGGAGGGGGAATGAGCAGTTCTTC.

The chain employs TRBV30 and TRBJ2-1; no firm D call. V was cut by 0 bases and J by 7 bases, with 4 bases left in between. Per germline, CDR1 GTSNPN and CDR2 SVGIG (reference sequence). CDR3 length: 11 residues. The CDR3 nucleotides are TGTGCCTGGAGTGTAAGTAATGAGCAGTTCTTC. Protein sequence: CAWSVSNEQFF.

V and J are TRBV7-2 and TRBJ2-3; D is unclear. Trimming removed 1 base at V and 1 base at J, with 6 bases between. Germline lookup yields CDR1 SGHTA and CDR2 FQGNSA. This CDR3 has 14 amino acids. The CDR3 loop is CASSLDGRTDTQYF. The CDR3 DNA reads as TGTGCCAGCAGCTTAGACGGACGCACAGATACGCAGTATTTT.

The rearrangement joins TRBV10-2 to TRBJ2-7; D gene uncertain. The germline gives CDR1 WSHSY, CDR2 SAAADI. There are 12 residues in the CDR3. V lost 1 base and J 1 base, leaving 2 bases between the germline ends. This chain's CDR3 is CASSEWSYEQYF. The DNA of the CDR3 is TGCGCCAGCAGTGAGTGGTCCTACGAGCAGTACTTC.

The chain links TRBV7-2 to TRBJ1-3; D may be TRBD1 (5 bases). V was shortened by 1 base and J by 5 bases, with 18 bases between the two germline ends. From germline, CDR1 is SGHTA and CDR2 FQGNSA. This CDR3 has 17 residues. The CDR3 spells CASSLDSGTLSRNTIYF. For the CDR3, the DNA is TGTGCCAGCAGCTTAGACTCGGGGACTTTATCGCGAAACACCATATATTTT.

The V gene is TRBV6-6, the J gene TRBJ2-7, with D perhaps matching TRBD1 or TRBD2 (6 bases each). The CDR3 consists of 15 residues. The V gene's germline CDR1 is MNHNY and CDR2 SVGAGI (reference sequence). V was cut by 2 bases and J by 5 bases, with 16 bases left in between. CDR3 in amino acids: CASSYEGGRSNEQYF. CDR3 in DNA: TGTGCCAGCAGTTACGAGGGGGGCCGGTCTAACGAGCAGTACTTC.

The chain employs TRBV7-2 and TRBJ2-5; tentatively, D is TRBD2 (6 bases). The germline CDR1 and CDR2 sequences are SGHTA and FQGNSA. This CDR3 has 12 residues. Trimming shortened V by 5 bases and J by 7 bases, and 11 bases separated the two germline ends. The CDR3 sequence: CASSPFGGTQYF. The DNA for the CDR3 is TGTGCCAGCAGCCCCTTCGGGGGGACCCAGTACTTC.

V gene TRBV6-5 combines with J gene TRBJ2-5; D perhaps matches TRBD1 (6 bases). Germline V gene data show CDR1 as MNHEY and CDR2 as SVGAGI. Trimming left V 4 bases short and J 10 bases short, with 13 bases between. The CDR3 runs 12 residues. The CDR3 reads CASSSPPTGQYF. In nucleotides, the CDR3 is TGTGCCAGCAGTTCGCCCCCGACAGGCCAGTACTTC.

This clone was counted a single time. The chain carries TRBV2 and TRBJ2-3; 9 bases fit TRBD2. This CDR3 is 15 amino acids long. V was pared by 6 bases and J by 6 bases, with 10 bases of the junction left unmatched. Germline CDR1 SNHLY, CDR2 FYNNEI. The CDR3 region has the DNA TGTGCCAGCAGACAAGGACTAGCGCGAGCGGATACGCAGTATTTT. This gives the protein CASRQGLARADTQYF.

The chain carries TRBV5-6 and TRBJ1-5; possible D gene TRBD1, 5 bases. This CDR3 has 16 residues. Germline CDR1 is SGHDT and CDR2 is YYEEEE. Trimming took 4 bases from V and 0 from J, leaving 14 bases between them. As DNA, the CDR3 is TGTGCCAGCAGCGTCCGGGACGGGATTAGCAATCAGCCCCAGCATTTT. Its protein is CASSVRDGISNQPQHF.

V usage is TRBV7-3 and J usage is TRBJ2-5; 7 bases line up with TRBD2. Losses at the gene ends were 2 bases for V and 2 bases for J; bases not matched to a gene: 14. This CDR3 comprises 18 residues. Germline V gene sequence: CDR1 SGHTA, CDR2 FQGTGA. The CDR3 protein is CASSLGSPAGLGQETQYF. In DNA form, the CDR3 reads TGTGCCAGCAGCTTAGGTTCCCCAGCGGGGCTGGGGCAAGAGACCCAGTACTTC.

This chain links TRBV30 with TRBJ2-7, with 7 bases fitting TRBD2. This CDR3 comprises 14 residues. Germline CDR1 is GTSNPN and CDR2 is SVGIG (reference sequence). With V trimmed by 3 bases and J by 1 base, 6 bases remained unmatched. Here the CDR3 reads CAWSDTSASYEQYF. The CDR3 DNA sequence: TGTGCCTGGAGCGATACTAGCGCGTCCTACGAGCAGTACTTC.

The chain carries TRBV9 and TRBJ2-1, with D maybe TRBD2 (5 bases). Trimming cost V 0 bases and J 7 bases, with 8 bases left between them. This CDR3 comprises 13 residues. CDR1 is SGDLS, CDR2 YYNGEE, per germline. The CDR3, as DNA: TGTGCCAGCAGCGTAGAGAGGGTGAATGAGCAGTTCTTC. Protein product: CASSVERVNEQFF.

The chain combines TRBV5-6 with TRBJ2-7; 8 nucleotides line up with TRBD1. Losses at the gene ends were 5 bases for V and 2 bases for J; bases not matched to a gene: 9. Germline CDR1 reads SGHDT; CDR2 reads YYEEEE. The CDR3 has 15 amino acids. As DNA, the CDR3 is TGTGCCAGCAGTCCGGACAGGGTGGGTCCCTACGAGCAGTACTTC. The encoded protein is CASSPDRVGPYEQYF. Complete variable domain (other parts from reference TRBV5-6 and TRBJ2-7): DAGVTQSPTHLIKTRGQQVTLRCSPKSGHDTVSWYQQALGQGPQFIFQYYEEEERQRGNFPDRFSGHQFPNYSSELNVNALLLGDSALYLCASSPDRVGPYEQYFGPGTRLTVT.

The chain carries TRBV10-3 and TRBJ1-5; maybe TRBD1 (5 bases). V lost 6 bases and J 2 bases, leaving 17 bases between the germline ends. Per the germline V gene, CDR1 is ENHRY and CDR2 is SYGVKD. The CDR3 extends over 16 amino acids. CDR3 nucleotides: TGTGCCATCAGCGGGGGGAAGGGTGTCGGCAATCAGCCCCAGCATTTT. Amino acid sequence: CAISGGKGVGNQPQHF.

The V gene is TRBV5-4, the J gene TRBJ2-6; no clear D gene. Germline V gene data show CDR1 as SGHNT and CDR2 as YYREEE (reference sequence). The CDR3 totals 15 residues. V lost 0 bases and J lost 0, with 4 bases in between. CDR3 region: CASSLALSGANVLTF. The CDR3 nucleotides read TGTGCCAGCAGCTTGGCTCTCTCTGGGGCCAACGTCCTGACTTTC.

This clone came up once. Other DNA sequences from this sample encode an identical CDR3 as well. The genes are TRBV5-1 and TRBJ1-2; no clear D. The CDR3 has 13 amino acids. Germline V lookup: CDR1 SGHRS, CDR2 YFSETQ. With 4 bases removed from V and 2 bases from J, the gap between germline ends came to 9 bases. The CDR3 region is CASSPDGNYGYTF. CDR3 in DNA: TGCGCCAGCAGCCCGGACGGGAACTATGGCTACACCTTC.

The chain has TRBV5-5 and TRBJ1-1; D gene unclear. The CDR3 has 13 residues. The V gene lost 1 base and the J gene lost 2 bases, with 6 bases spanning the gap. Germline CDR1 reads SGHKS; CDR2 reads YYEKEE (reference sequence). CDR3 region: CASSLISNTEAFF. The CDR3 region has the DNA TGTGCCAGCAGCTTGATTTCTAACACTGAAGCTTTCTTT.